What follows are 10 T cell receptor beta chains derived from one specimen sequenced in a study of blood T cell repertoires in COVID-19. The protocol was immunoSEQ multiplex PCR, while the TCRdb copy is restricted to in-frame clones and leaves out a portion. The data show 56,000 or so clones, 89% seen once. Sequenced material: peripheral blood. These receptors all stem from a woman between 55 and 75 years old with COVID-19, enrolled during active disease.

The chain links TRBV28 to TRBJ1-4; D perhaps matches TRBD1 (6 bases). There are 14 residues in the CDR3. The ends were cut back, 3 bases at V and 5 bases at J, with 10 bases in the middle. Germline V CDR1 and CDR2: MDHEN, SYDVKM. For the CDR3, the DNA is TGTGCCAGCAGTTTCTGGGGGCGGAATGAAAAACTGTTTTTT. Its translation is CASSFWGRNEKLFF.

A few counts support this clone. V is TRBV7-9 and J is TRBJ1-6; D gene ambiguous. CDR1 and CDR2 from the germline V gene are SEHNR and FQNEAQ (reference sequence). The CDR3 has 12 residues. This CDR3 reads CATGVGNSPLHF. The CDR3 DNA follows: TGTGCGACCGGGGTTGGAAATTCACCCCTCCACTTT.

The chain couples TRBV7-7 to TRBJ2-5; 7 bases line up with TRBD1. The CDR3 is 15 amino acids. The V gene end was trimmed by 5 bases and the J gene end by 5 bases; junction bases not matched to a gene: 11. Germline CDR1 reads SSHAT; CDR2 reads FNYEAQ (reference sequence). The CDR3 here is CASSRGQLLQETQYF. DNA for the CDR3: TGTGCCAGCAGCCGGGGACAGCTCCTCCAGGAGACCCAGTACTTC.

CDR3 sequence reads: CASSYSPEGTGELFF. The CDR3 DNA sequence: TGTGCCAGCAGTTACTCCCCGGAGGGCACCGGGGAGCTGTTTTTT. J is TRBJ2-2 and V is TRBV6-6, with a weak D call TRBD2 (6 bases). CDR1 and CDR2 (germline): MNHNY, SVGAGI (reference sequence). The CDR3 runs 15 residues. Trimming left V 0 bases short and J 4 bases short, with 9 bases between.

V is TRBV7-2 and J is TRBJ2-5; 7 nucleotides align to TRBD1. Per the germline V gene, CDR1 is SGHTA and CDR2 is FQGNSA. CDR3 size: 15 residues. V trimming: 4 bases; J trimming: 1 base; junction bases outside the gene matches: 6. The CDR3 bases are TGTGCCAGCAGCTCGGACAGGAGATTCCAAGAGACCCAGTACTTC. Its protein is CASSSDRRFQETQYF.

The count of this clone is one. This chain connects TRBV2 to TRBJ2-2; no firm D call. Trimming removed 1 base from V and 5 bases from J, with 11 bases in between. The CDR3 runs 15 residues. Germline V gene lookup returns CDR1 SNHLY and CDR2 FYNNEI. The CDR3 protein is CASSEGPPGTGELFF. The DNA of the CDR3 is TGTGCCAGCAGTGAAGGTCCCCCCGGGACCGGGGAGCTGTTTTTT.

The chain is built from TRBV29-1 and TRBJ2-1; TRBD1 aligns across 11 bases. The CDR3 loop spans 13 amino acids. Germline CDR1 reads SQVTM; CDR2 reads ANQGSEA. Trimming cost V 7 bases and J 7 bases; bases outside gene matches: 6. This chain's CDR3 is CSARTGGQNEQFF. CDR3 nucleotide sequence: TGCAGCGCCCGGACAGGGGGCCAAAATGAGCAGTTCTTC.

Note on this clone: The same CDR3 can be traced to other DNA sequences in this sample. The chain links TRBV7-2 to TRBJ2-1; 7 bases are shared with TRBD2. V trimming: 3 bases; J trimming: 0 bases; junction bases outside the gene matches: 2. Germline V gives CDR1 SGHTA, CDR2 FQGNSA. The CDR3 is 15 amino acids. CDR3: CASSLGGGSYNEQFF. CDR3 nucleotide sequence: TGTGCCAGCAGCTTGGGCGGGGGCTCCTACAATGAGCAGTTCTTC. The whole variable domain, remainder taken from reference TRBV7-2 and TRBJ2-1, is GAGVSQSPSNKVTEKGKDVELRCDPISGHTALYWYRQSLGQGLEFLIYFQGNSAPDKSGLPSDRFSAERTGGSVSTLTIQRTQQEDSAVYLCASSLGGGSYNEQFFGPGTRLTVL.

The V gene is TRBV2, the J gene TRBJ1-6; 8 bases map to TRBD1. The trim removed 7 bases at V and 9 bases at J, leaving 8 bases unmatched. The CDR3 runs to 14 residues. Germline-derived CDR1 and CDR2 are SNHLY and FYNNEI. The CDR3 loop reads CASTVDREGSPLHF. The DNA of the CDR3 is TGTGCCAGCACCGTGGACAGGGAAGGTTCACCCCTCCACTTT.

This chain uses TRBV9 with TRBJ2-7; tentatively, D is TRBD1 (5 bases). This CDR3 has 15 amino acids. V was clipped by 0 bases and J by 3 bases, with 13 bases between them. Germline V gene lookup returns CDR1 SGDLS and CDR2 YYNGEE. The CDR3 DNA reads TGTGCCAGCAGCGTAGGCCAGACAGATCTCTACGAGCAGTACTTC. This encodes CASSVGQTDLYEQYF. The full variable domain, rest sourced from reference TRBV9 and TRBJ2-7, is DSGVTQTPKHLITATGQRVTLRCSPRSGDLSVYWYQQSLDQGLQFLIQYYNGEERAKGNILERFSAQQFPDLHSELNLSSLELGDSALYFCASSVGQTDLYEQYFGPGTRLTVT.